This entry lists 14 T cell receptor beta chains sequenced from one sample in a study of cytotoxic CD8 clonotypes in ibrutinib-treated CLL. The data were produced by immunoSEQ multiplex PCR, yet TCRdb's version contains in-frame clones alone and is incomplete. Here the sample spans about 36,000 clones, 71% being singletons. Here the sequenced sample was PBMCs, taken at disease progression, from a patient treated with ibrutinib. The receptors here all came from a human donor with chronic lymphocytic leukemia.

The chain combines TRBV5-1 with TRBJ2-5, with D uncertain. The V end lost 5 bases, the J end lost 1 base, and 12 bases lay between the germline ends. Germline V CDR1 and CDR2: SGHRS, YFSETQ. The CDR3 totals 14 residues. CDR3 residues: CASSSVGSQETQYF. As DNA, the CDR3 is TGCGCCAGCAGTTCCGTCGGCAGCCAAGAGACCCAGTACTTC. Drawing the rest from reference TRBV5-1 and TRBJ2-5, the complete variable domain is KAGVTQTPRYLIKTRGQQVTLSCSPISGHRSVSWYQQTPGQGLQFLFEYFSETQRNKGNFPGRFSGRQFSNSRSEMNVSTLELGDSALYLCASSSVGSQETQYFGPGTRLLVL.

This sequence joins TRBV6-1 and TRBJ2-5, with 7 bases matching TRBD2. Trimming took 1 base from V and 4 from J; bases not matched to a gene: 3. Germline V gives CDR1 MNHNS, CDR2 SASEGT. The CDR3 length is 14 residues. This chain's CDR3 is CASSEGLALETQYF. DNA for the CDR3: TGTGCCAGCAGTGAAGGACTAGCTTTAGAGACCCAGTACTTC.

This clone appeared once. V and J are TRBV10-2 and TRBJ2-1, with D possibly being TRBD1 (6 bases). The CDR3 sequence is 15 residues long. Germline V gene sequence: CDR1 WSHSY, CDR2 SAAADI. V was cut by 4 bases and J by 2 bases, with 12 bases left in between. This CDR3 reads CASSASRGTYNEQFF. As DNA, the CDR3 is TGCGCCAGCAGTGCCTCGAGGGGGACCTACAATGAGCAGTTCTTC.

The chain employs TRBV5-5 and TRBJ1-1; TRBD1 matches 8 bases. The CDR3 has 15 residues. The V and J ends lost 4 bases and 5 bases, in that order; junction bases with no gene match: 10. CDR1 is SGHKS, CDR2 YYEKEE, per germline (reference sequence). The chain's CDR3 is CASSREDRALTEAFF. DNA of the CDR3: TGTGCCAGCAGCCGAGAGGACAGGGCGTTGACTGAAGCTTTCTTT.

The rearrangement joins TRBV7-9 to TRBJ1-1; D possibly corresponds to TRBD1 (5 bases). This CDR3 spans 15 amino acids. V lost 2 bases, J lost 0 bases, and 10 bases lay in between. Germline CDR1 SEHNR, CDR2 FQNEAQ (reference sequence). The CDR3 region is CASSLLSGLNTEAFF. CDR3 nucleotide sequence: TGTGCCAGCAGCTTATTATCAGGGCTGAACACTGAAGCTTTCTTT.

V is TRBV19 and J is TRBJ2-7; D perhaps matches TRBD2 (5 bases). Germline CDR1 is LNHDA and CDR2 is SQIVND (reference sequence). V lost 3 bases to trimming and J lost 4 bases, with 16 bases between them. The CDR3 covers 15 residues. In DNA, the CDR3 is TGTGCCAGTAGTATCTCCGGGGTGTCGATTTACGAGCAGTACTTC. This gives the protein CASSISGVSIYEQYF.

The CDR3 loop reads CASSVLQENSPLHF. DNA for the CDR3: TGTGCCAGCAGCGTTTTACAGGAGAATTCACCCCTCCACTTT. The chain links TRBV9 to TRBJ1-6; D might be TRBD1 (5 bases). The V gene lost 2 bases and the J gene lost 7 bases, with 10 bases spanning the gap. The length of the CDR3 is 14 residues. The V gene's germline CDR1 is SGDLS and CDR2 YYNGEE.

This chain connects TRBV5-4 to TRBJ2-5; D remains unclear. The V end was cut by 4 bases, the J end by 5 bases, with 12 bases between. CDR1 is SGHNT, CDR2 YYREEE, per germline (reference sequence). This CDR3 has 13 residues. This chain's CDR3 is CASSPGLGETQYF. CDR3 DNA: TGTGCCAGCAGCCCCGGCCTCGGGGAGACCCAGTACTTC. Variable domain in full (rest from reference TRBV5-4 and TRBJ2-5): ETGVTQSPTHLIKTRGQQVTLRCSSQSGHNTVSWYQQALGQGPQFIFQYYREEENGRGNFPPRFSGLQFPNYSSELNVNALELDDSALYLCASSPGLGETQYFGPGTRLLVL.

At least ten counts were recorded for this clone. The rearrangement links TRBV6-5 to TRBJ2-2; D not resolved. CDR3 length: 15 residues. Germline V gene data show CDR1 as MNHEY and CDR2 as SVGAGI. Trimming took off 0 bases at V and 2 bases at J, with 7 bases between the two ends. In nucleotides, the CDR3 is TGTGCCAGCAGTTACTCTCCAGCAAACACCGGGGAGCTGTTTTTT. This gives the protein CASSYSPANTGELFF.

This clone was detected only once. This sequence joins TRBV10-1 and TRBJ2-1; 8 nucleotides match TRBD2. The CDR3 sequence is 13 residues long. With V trimmed by 6 bases and J by 5 bases, 3 bases remained unmatched. Germline CDR1 WNHNN, CDR2 SYGVQD (reference sequence). CDR3 DNA sequence: TGCGCCAGCAGCAGCGGGGGCCACAATGAGCAGTTCTTC. Translated: CASSSGGHNEQFF.

This clone was seen a few times. This rearrangement joins TRBV28 to TRBJ2-5; 8 nucleotides agree with TRBD1. CDR3 length: 16 amino acids. CDR1 and CDR2 from the germline V gene are MDHEN and SYDVKM. With V trimmed by 8 bases and J by 4 bases, 15 bases remained unmatched. The CDR3 nucleotides are TGTGCCAGCCAATCTGAGGACAGGGAAGAGTTAGAGACCCAGTACTTC. As protein: CASQSEDREELETQYF.

The rearrangement uses TRBV6-6 and TRBJ1-1; D is uncertain. The CDR3 is 14 residues long. Trimming took off 2 bases at V and 1 base at J, with 8 bases between the two ends. CDR1 MNHNY and CDR2 SVGAGI come from the germline V gene (reference sequence). The DNA of the CDR3 is TGTGCCAGCAGTTACCCTGGGCAGAACACTGAAGCTTTCTTT. Protein product: CASSYPGQNTEAFF.

The chain employs TRBV19 and TRBJ1-1, with 12 bases that match TRBD1. CDR1 LNHDA and CDR2 SQIVND come from the germline V gene (reference sequence). The CDR3 is made up of 16 amino acids. Trimming at V came to 6 bases and at J to 3 bases, leaving 8 bases not matched to a gene. As DNA, the CDR3 is TGTGCCAGTAGGGGAGGGGACAGGGGGCGAGACACTGAAGCTTTCTTT. It encodes CASRGGDRGRDTEAFF.

The rearrangement joins TRBV15 to TRBJ2-7, with 11 positions matching TRBD1. V dropped 1 base and J dropped 5; count of bases not matched to a gene: 4. The CDR3 has 15 residues. Per germline, CDR1 LNHNV and CDR2 YYDKDF (reference sequence). The CDR3 protein is CATSRVRTGGHEQYF. CDR3 coding DNA: TGTGCCACCAGCAGAGTCAGGACAGGGGGCCACGAGCAGTACTTC. Full variable domain (outside the CDR3, taken from reference TRBV15 and TRBJ2-7): DAMVIQNPRYQVTQFGKPVTLSCSQTLNHNVMYWYQQKSSQAPKLLFHYYDKDFNNEADTPDNFQSRRPNTSFCFLDIRSPGLGDTAMYLCATSRVRTGGHEQYFGPGTRLTVT.